The next 16 T cell receptor beta chains were all read from a single sample in a study of blood T cell repertoires in COVID-19 (dated by TCRdb to 2018 to 2020). To prepare the library, the immunoSEQ multiplex PCR assay was applied. Held by TCRdb, this immuneACCESS table contains in-frame sequences only and omits some clones. Under half of the omission traces to an unresolved V gene where checked; the cause of the rest is unknown. This sample is represented by tens of thousands of clones; 70% to 90% of them were singletons. 7% to 7.5% of the sample comes from the top ten. The sample was peripheral blood. The receptors shown here come from a man between 60 and 75 years old with acute or convalescent COVID-19.

The chain couples TRBV5-1 to TRBJ1-6; 10 bases align to TRBD1. This CDR3 is built from 14 residues. Germline CDR1 is SGHRS and CDR2 is YFSETQ. V was clipped by 5 bases and J by 9 bases; unmatched bases: 5. This CDR3 is CASRAGTGVSPLHF. The DNA for the CDR3 is TGCGCCAGCAGAGCCGGGACAGGGGTTTCACCCCTCCACTTT.

CDR3: CASSFRGGEKLFF. CDR3 nucleotides: TGTGCCAGCAGCTTCCGGGGTGGGGAAAAACTGTTTTTT. The chain uses TRBV5-8 and TRBJ1-4; D is unresolved. The germline V and J ends were trimmed by 2 bases and 8 bases, with 10 bases remaining between them. The CDR3 runs to 13 residues. The germline gives CDR1 SGHTS, CDR2 YDEGEE.

DNA for the CDR3: TGTGCCAAAAACCCTTGGCCTCGTAATGAAAAACTGTTTTTT. Protein sequence: CAKNPWPRNEKLFF. The rearrangement links TRBV30 to TRBJ1-4; the D is unclear. The V end lost 8 bases, the J end lost 4 bases, and 17 bases lay between the germline ends. This CDR3 has 14 residues. The germline gives CDR1 GTSNPN, CDR2 SVGIG (reference sequence).

The gene calls are TRBV6-5 and TRBJ1-1; weak D call: TRBD1 (6 bases). The germline V and J ends were trimmed by 4 bases and 4 bases, with 16 bases remaining between them. The CDR3 contains 15 residues. Germline-derived CDR1 and CDR2 are MNHEY and SVGAGI. The CDR3 DNA reads as TGTGCCAGCAGTTTAACAGGGTCGTGGGGCACTGAAGCTTTCTTT. Translation: CASSLTGSWGTEAFF.

The gene calls are TRBV6-6 and TRBJ1-2; 7 bases are shared with TRBD1. This CDR3 is built from 13 residues. The V gene's germline CDR1 is MNHNY and CDR2 SVGAGI (reference sequence). The V gene end was trimmed by 6 bases and the J gene end by 8 bases; junction bases not matched to a gene: 9. The CDR3 DNA reads as TGTGCCAGCAGGACGACAGGGTCCATCGGCTACACCTTC. Translated: CASRTTGSIGYTF.

The J gene is TRBJ2-3, the V gene TRBV7-9; 8 bases are a match to TRBD2. The V gene end was trimmed by 1 base and the J gene end by 5 bases; junction bases not matched to a gene: 8. CDR1 is SEHNR, CDR2 FQNEAQ, per germline (reference sequence). The CDR3 contains 16 residues. The CDR3 nucleotides read TGTGCCAGCAGCTTAGGGAGCGGGGGCTCGAAAGATACGCAGTATTTT. It translates to CASSLGSGGSKDTQYF.

The chain links TRBV4-2 to TRBJ2-3; D gene unclear. The V gene's germline CDR1 is LGHNA and CDR2 YNFKEQ. V shed 1 base and J shed 1 base, with 12 bases lying between them. This CDR3 has 16 residues. In nucleotides, the CDR3 is TGTGCCAGCAGCCAAGTTGGTCTCCGGGGCACAGATACGCAGTATTTT. Residues: CASSQVGLRGTDTQYF.

The chain is built from TRBV29-1 and TRBJ1-2, with a tentative D call TRBD1 (5 bases). This CDR3 spans 11 amino acids. Per the germline V gene, CDR1 is SQVTM and CDR2 is ANQGSEA. Trimming pared 6 bases from V and 10 bases from J, leaving 15 bases between. The CDR3 region is CSVAGTLVYTF. Here the CDR3 DNA reads TGCAGCGTCGCCGGGACTTTAGTCTACACCTTC. Full variable domain (remainder filled in from reference TRBV29-1 and TRBJ1-2): SAVISQKPSRDICQRGTSLTIQCQVDSQVTMMFWYRQQPGQSLTLIATANQGSEATYESGFVIDKFPISRPNLTFSTLTVSNMSPEDSSIYLCSVAGTLVYTFGSGTRLTVV.

The V and J genes are TRBV2 and TRBJ2-7, with D perhaps matching TRBD1 (6 bases). Germline lookup yields CDR1 SNHLY and CDR2 FYNNEI. V shed 6 bases and J shed 3 bases, with 18 bases lying between them. The CDR3 runs 15 residues. CDR3 sequence: CASRYPETGDYEQYF. The CDR3 DNA reads as TGTGCCAGCAGGTACCCCGAGACAGGCGACTACGAGCAGTACTTC.

V gene TRBV5-1 combines with J gene TRBJ1-6; 7 nucleotides align to TRBD1. The CDR3 sequence is 15 residues long. The J segment lost 5 bases and the V segment lost 0 bases, leaving 2 bases of the junction unmatched. The germline CDR1 and CDR2 sequences are SGHRS and YFSETQ. Here the CDR3 DNA reads TGCGCCAGCAGCTTGGGGGGACAGAATAATTCACCCCTCCACTTT. Its protein is CASSLGGQNNSPLHF.

CDR3 nucleotide sequence: TGTGCCAGTAGAGACAGGGGCCCATCGTACTATGGCTACACCTTC. Translation gives CASRDRGPSYYGYTF. V and J are TRBV19 and TRBJ1-2, with 8 bases lining up with TRBD1. V shed 6 bases and J 3 bases; nucleotides not matched to a gene: 9. Germline CDR1 is LNHDA and CDR2 is SQIVND (reference sequence). The CDR3 is made up of 15 amino acids.

Only one count was recorded for this clone. The chain recombines TRBV7-9 with TRBJ1-6; weak D call: TRBD1 (5 bases). V lost 3 bases to trimming and J lost 8 bases, with 14 bases between them. CDR3 length: 15 residues. Germline lookup yields CDR1 SEHNR and CDR2 FQNEAQ (reference sequence). The CDR3 protein is CASSLGGDHHSPLHF. CDR3 nucleotide sequence: TGTGCCAGCAGCTTGGGGGGGGACCACCATTCACCCCTCCACTTT.

The chain couples TRBV5-1 to TRBJ2-6; 10 bases are a match to TRBD2. J was trimmed by 4 bases and V by 5 bases; bases with no gene match: 3. The CDR3 consists of 15 residues. Looked up from germline, CDR1 is SGHRS and CDR2 is YFSETQ. The CDR3 DNA reads as TGCGCCAGCAGTCTAGCGGGAGTGGGGGCCAACGTCCTGACTTTC. It is translated as CASSLAGVGANVLTF.

This clone has a single count. V is TRBV7-8 and J is TRBJ2-5; D call uncertain. Germline V lookup: CDR1 SGHVS, CDR2 FQNEAQ. The CDR3 spans 14 residues. V shed 1 base and J shed 2 bases, with 8 bases lying between them. The CDR3 protein is CASSLVTVQETQYF. The CDR3 coding sequence is TGTGCCAGCAGCTTAGTTACAGTACAAGAGACCCAGTACTTC.

The rearrangement joins TRBV29-1 to TRBJ1-2, with a weak D call TRBD1 (6 bases). The CDR3 loop spans 14 amino acids. Germline V gene sequence: CDR1 SQVTM, CDR2 ANQGSEA. Trimming cost V 5 bases and J 5 bases, with 18 bases left between them. The CDR3 is CSVRLPTGRYGYTF. In nucleotides, the CDR3 is TGCAGCGTTCGACTACCAACAGGGCGGTATGGCTACACCTTC.

This clone came up once. CDR3 nucleotides: TGTGCCACCTCCCCCGGGCAGGGGGCAACCGATGAGCAGTTCTTC. Translated: CATSPGQGATDEQFF. The chain couples TRBV15 to TRBJ2-1; the match to TRBD1 covers 8 bases. This CDR3 region has 15 residues. The ends lost 8 bases at V and 8 bases at J; junction bases unmatched: 14. Germline lookup yields CDR1 LNHNV and CDR2 YYDKDF (reference sequence).